The rows below give T cell receptor beta chains drawn from one sample of a study of shared clonotypes between healthy human individuals. The repertoire was sequenced with immunoSEQ multiplex PCR; TCRdb's copy has only in-frame clones and lacks some. The sample holds 800,000 or so clones, roughly 96% seen once. Sequencing was carried out using naive CD8+ T cells sorted from blood. Source of these receptors: a man aged 25-45 years in good health. CDR3s include the opening cysteine and the closing phenylalanine or tryptophan. A D gene is named only where the DNA matches it firmly. Clone size is given for some rows only: seen once, a few or many times, or a class if the clone is expanded.

V gene,J gene,clone size,D gene,CDR3 DNA,CDR3 protein
TRBV28,TRBJ2-3,NA,TRBD2,TGTGCCAGCAGGGGGATCACTAGCGGGAGGGTCACAGATACGCAGTATTTT,CASRGITSGRVTDTQYF
TRBV10-3,TRBJ2-2,NA,NA,TGTGCCATCAGTGACACCCTGAACACCGGGGAGCTGTTTTTT,CAISDTLNTGELFF
TRBV30,TRBJ2-3,NA,NA,TGTGCCTGGAGTTGGCTTCGGACTTCCTCAGATACGCAGTATTTT,CAWSWLRTSSDTQYF
TRBV15,TRBJ2-5,NA,TRBD2,TGTGCCACCAGCAGCACCGGGACTAGCTCTGAGCAGACCCAGTACTTC,CATSSTGTSSEQTQYF
TRBV4-1,TRBJ1-1,NA,TRBD1,TGCGCCAGCAGCCAAGAAGGACAGGCTGAGTCTGAAGCTTTCTTT,CASSQEGQAESEAFF
TRBV27,TRBJ2-2,NA,NA,TGTGCCAGCAGTCTGCAGCTTCATAACACCGGGGAGCTGTTTTTT,CASSLQLHNTGELFF
TRBV4-2,TRBJ2-1,NA,TRBD2,TGTGCCAGCAGTCGACTAGCGGGAGACCTTGTTGAGCAGTTCTTC,CASSRLAGDLVEQFF
TRBV6-5,TRBJ2-1,NA,TRBD2,TGTGCCAGCAGGGGACTAGCGGCCTCCAATGAGCAGTTCTTC,CASRGLAASNEQFF
TRBV5-5,TRBJ2-5,NA,TRBD1,TGTGCCAGCAGCCCTGGGACAGGGGGGGGTCAAGAGACCCAGTACTTC,CASSPGTGGGQETQYF
TRBV11-2,TRBJ1-2,NA,NA,TGTGCCAGCAGCTCGGACAATAACTATGGCTACACCTTC,CASSSDNNYGYTF
TRBV4-1,TRBJ2-5,NA,TRBD1,TGCGCCAGCAGCCAAAGGACAGGGCTAGAGACCCAGTACTTC,CASSQRTGLETQYF
TRBV5-4,TRBJ2-1,NA,TRBD2,TGTGCCAGCAGCCCGGTTACTAGCGGGAAGGGGTACAATGAGCAGTTCTTC,CASSPVTSGKGYNEQFF
TRBV2,TRBJ1-1,NA,NA,TGTGCCAGCAGTGGACCCCCGAGGAACACTGAAGCTTTCTTT,CASSGPPRNTEAFF
TRBV11-2,TRBJ1-1,NA,TRBD1,TGTGCCAGCAGCCCTCGGACAGGGAGAAATGAAGCTTTCTTT,CASSPRTGRNEAFF
TRBV9,TRBJ1-1,NA,NA,TGTGCCAGCAGCGTAGTCCGGGGGACTGAAGCTTTCTTT,CASSVVRGTEAFF
TRBV9,TRBJ1-4,NA,NA,TGTGCCAGCAGCGTAGACAGAAGAAGTAATGAAAAACTGTTTTTT,CASSVDRRSNEKLFF
TRBV11-2,TRBJ2-7,NA,NA,TGTGCCAGCAGCCCGGCGGTGAGGACCTACGAGCAGTACTTC,CASSPAVRTYEQYF
TRBV29-1,TRBJ2-7,NA,NA,TGCAGCGCTACTGGGCCGGGGGCCTACGAGCAGTACTTC,CSATGPGAYEQYF
TRBV7-6,TRBJ2-3,NA,NA,TGTGCCAGCAGCCTTAGCGAAGATACGCAGTATTTT,CASSLSEDTQYF
TRBV7-9,TRBJ2-2,NA,NA,TGTGCCAGCAGCATCGACGCCCCAGCGGGCCTGACCGAACCCGGGGAGCTGTTTTTT,CASSIDAPAGLTEPGELFF
TRBV29-1,TRBJ1-5,NA,NA,TGCAGCGCCCGGGACGGAAATAGCAATCAGCCCCAGCATTTT,CSARDGNSNQPQHF
TRBV29-1,TRBJ2-3,NA,TRBD1,TGCAGCGTTGAAGGGGGTCACAGGGGGCCGGATACGCAGTATTTT,CSVEGGHRGPDTQYF
TRBV10-2,TRBJ2-7,NA,NA,TGCGCCAGCAGGGCAAACCGGGACACCTCCTACGAGCAGTACTTC,CASRANRDTSYEQYF
TRBV4-3,TRBJ2-7,NA,NA,TGCGCCAGCAGCCAAGAATCGGCTTACGAGCAGTACTTC,CASSQESAYEQYF
TRBV27,TRBJ2-3,few,TRBD2,TGTGCCAGCAGTCCAGCGGGATTGTCAGATACGCAGTATTTT,CASSPAGLSDTQYF
TRBV7-9,TRBJ1-3,NA,NA,TGTGCCAGCAGCCAGCGATTGGGGTATCCTGGAAACACCATATATTTT,CASSQRLGYPGNTIYF
TRBV25-1,TRBJ1-1,once,TRBD1,TGTGCCAGCAGTGAATCCAGGGGGGACACTGAAGCTTTCTTT,CASSESRGDTEAFF
TRBV7-9,TRBJ2-1,NA,TRBD1,TGTGCCAGCAGCACATCCCGGACAGGACGCTCCTACAATGAGCAGTTCTTC,CASSTSRTGRSYNEQFF
TRBV7-2,TRBJ1-1,NA,TRBD1,TGTGCCAGCAGCCCACCGGACAGGGTATATACTGAAGCTTTCTTT,CASSPPDRVYTEAFF
TRBV28,TRBJ1-2,NA,TRBD1,TGTGCCAGCAGAAACCCAGTCCAGGGGGCGAAGGGGTCAAGGGATGGCTACACCTTC,CASRNPVQGAKGSRDGYTF
TRBV28,TRBJ2-7,once,TRBD2,TGTGCCAGCAGTCCAGGGATAGCGGGAGGTTCGCCCTACGAGCAGTACTTC,CASSPGIAGGSPYEQYF
TRBV6-5,TRBJ2-1,NA,NA,TGTGCCAGCAGGGTTGGCGGTCCCTCCTACAATGAGCAGTTCTTC,CASRVGGPSYNEQFF
TRBV27,TRBJ2-1,NA,TRBD2,TGTGCCAGCAGTCCCCCGGGACTAGCGGGATTGGAACAGTTCTTC,CASSPPGLAGLEQFF
TRBV7-9,TRBJ2-7,NA,TRBD2,TGTGCCAGCAGCCCAGACTGGCGGGAGGGCGCCACCTACGAGCAGTACTTC,CASSPDWREGATYEQYF